This TCR beta chain emerged from a study of blood T cell repertoires in COVID-19. Study information: Sources were T cells, B-cell-depleted T cells, or PBMCs; the material itself was cDNA or gDNA.

There are 12 residues in the CDR3. V shed 7 bases and J shed 8 bases, with 12 bases lying between them. Germline V gene lookup returns CDR1 MDHEN and CDR2 SYDVKM. Assay: immunoSEQ multiplex PCR; the TCRdb copy retains only in-frame clones and omits some. The data hold roughly 87,000 clones, with about 83% observed a single time. Material: peripheral blood. The receptor was isolated from a man aged 45-60 years with active COVID-19. The J gene is TRBJ1-5, the V gene TRBV28, with D tentatively TRBD1 (6 bases). In DNA form, the CDR3 reads TGTGCCAGCAATATAAGGGGGAAGCCCCAGCATTTT. Its translation is CASNIRGKPQHF.